Listed here are 27 T cell receptor beta chains from one sample, sequenced in a study of shared T cell receptors in the human thymus. Assay: immunoSEQ multiplex PCR; the TCRdb copy retains only in-frame clones and omits some. The table includes 600,000 or so clones, around 87% detected once. The same data also went into a second study, on human thymus T cells.

Sequencing input: thymocytes. The receptors come from a boy younger than two with a congenital heart defect.

This clone was seen a single time. The rearrangement links TRBV14 to TRBJ2-7; 12 bases line up with TRBD2. The junction had 9 bases not matched to a gene; V was cut back by 4 bases and J by 2 bases. The CDR3 totals 17 residues. In germline, CDR1 is SGHDN, CDR2 FVKESK. The CDR3 spells CASSPNPGLAGTYEQYF. In DNA form, the CDR3 reads TGTGCCAGCAGCCCCAACCCGGGACTAGCGGGCACCTACGAGCAGTACTTC.

The V call is TRBV7-9, the J call TRBJ1-6, with 7 nucleotides matching TRBD1. Germline trimming cut 2 bases from V and 8 bases from J; bases unmatched to any gene: 9. Germline V gene data show CDR1 as SEHNR and CDR2 as FQNEAQ (reference sequence). The CDR3 consists of 16 residues. The CDR3 is CASSLNVDRVDSPLHF. The DNA of the CDR3 is TGTGCCAGCAGCTTAAATGTAGACAGGGTGGATTCACCCCTCCACTTT. Complete variable domain (other parts from reference TRBV7-9 and TRBJ1-6): DTGVSQNPRHKITKRGQNVTFRCDPISEHNRLYWYRQTLGQGPEFLTYFQNEAQLEKSRLLSDRFSAERPKGSFSTLEIQRTEQGDSAMYLCASSLNVDRVDSPLHFGNGTRLTVT.

This clone was found once. This CDR3 is also generated by other DNA sequences in the sample. The chain combines TRBV13 with TRBJ1-2; 7 bases are shared with TRBD1. The trim removed 5 bases at V and 4 bases at J, leaving 4 bases unmatched. Germline assignment: CDR1 PRHDT and CDR2 FYEKMQ (reference sequence). The CDR3 totals 13 residues. The CDR3 sequence: CASSPQGSYGYTF. As DNA, the CDR3 is TGTGCCAGCAGCCCACAGGGGAGCTATGGCTACACCTTC.

The V call is TRBV10-3, the J call TRBJ2-1; 11 nucleotides match TRBD2. Germline assignment: CDR1 ENHRY and CDR2 SYGVKD. J gave up 6 bases and V 6 bases, and 7 bases lay outside the gene matches. This CDR3 has 15 residues. DNA of the CDR3: TGTGCCATCAGAAATAGCGGGAGGGCCTCCAATGAGCAGTTCTTC. As protein: CAIRNSGRASNEQFF.

The chain links TRBV28 to TRBJ1-4; weak D call: TRBD1 (5 bases). Looked up from germline, CDR1 is MDHEN and CDR2 is SYDVKM. This CDR3 region has 14 residues. The V gene lost 6 bases and the J gene lost 0 bases, with 8 bases spanning the gap. The CDR3 region has the DNA TGTGCCAGCAGCCAGGGCGCAACTAATGAAAAACTGTTTTTT. It yields the protein CASSQGATNEKLFF.

This chain uses TRBV27 with TRBJ1-1; D unclear. Germline V CDR1 and CDR2: MNHEY, SMNVEV (reference sequence). The CDR3 has 13 amino acids. Deletions cut 2 bases from V and 0 bases from J, with 4 bases between. The CDR3 nucleotides read TGTGCCAGCAGTTTAATAGTGAACACTGAAGCTTTCTTT. Amino acids: CASSLIVNTEAFF.

This chain connects TRBV6-1 to TRBJ2-2, with a possible D match to TRBD2 (6 bases). Per the germline V gene, CDR1 is MNHNS and CDR2 is SASEGT. Trimming removed 2 bases at V and 4 bases at J, with 8 bases between. The CDR3 has 14 residues. The CDR3 sequence: CASSESGGTGELFF. The CDR3 region has the DNA TGTGCCAGCAGTGAATCCGGGGGCACCGGGGAGCTGTTTTTT.

The chain joins TRBV7-8 to TRBJ2-6; TRBD2 matches at 7 bases. The CDR3 length is 15 residues. Germline lookup yields CDR1 SGHVS and CDR2 FQNEAQ. The V and J ends lost 3 bases and 4 bases, in that order; junction bases with no gene match: 3. CDR3 amino acids: CASSFAGDGANVLTF. The CDR3 nucleotides are TGTGCCAGCAGCTTTGCGGGGGACGGGGCCAACGTCCTGACTTTC.

V is TRBV28 and J is TRBJ2-5; 10 bases are shared with TRBD2. The ends lost 7 bases at V and 2 bases at J; junction bases unmatched: 10. Germline lookup yields CDR1 MDHEN and CDR2 SYDVKM. This CDR3 spans 16 amino acids. The CDR3 DNA is TGTGCCAGCATGCTGACTAGCGGGCCCCCACAAGAGACCCAGTACTTC. Translated: CASMLTSGPPQETQYF.

The chain uses TRBV4-2 and TRBJ2-2; no reliable D call. Between the trimmed V and J ends, which lost 10 bases and 1 base, there was a span of 13 bases. CDR3 length: 14 residues. Germline V gives CDR1 LGHNA, CDR2 YNFKEQ. The DNA of the CDR3 is TGTGCCACACAACAAAGTCTGAACACCGGGGAGCTGTTTTTT. It yields the protein CATQQSLNTGELFF.

The chain recombines TRBV5-1 with TRBJ2-7; TRBD2 matches at 13 bases. CDR3 length equals 17 residues. Germline CDR1 is SGHRS and CDR2 is YFSETQ. V was pared by 3 bases and J by 3 bases, with 9 bases of the junction left unmatched. This chain's CDR3 is CASSCPGGTSGDYEQYF. The CDR3 DNA reads TGCGCCAGCAGCTGCCCCGGTGGGACTAGCGGGGACTACGAGCAGTACTTC.

The rearrangement uses TRBV28 and TRBJ1-2; D is perhaps TRBD1 (5 bases). Per the germline V gene, CDR1 is MDHEN and CDR2 is SYDVKM. This CDR3 has 13 residues. V was clipped by 8 bases and J by 4 bases, with 14 bases between them. CDR3 protein: CASSKKGFYGYTF. The CDR3 DNA follows: TGTGCCAGCTCCAAAAAGGGGTTCTATGGCTACACCTTC.

This clone was counted once. The chain has TRBV5-4 and TRBJ1-5; D unresolved. The CDR3 extends over 14 amino acids. The V end was cut by 1 base, the J end by 5 bases, with 10 bases between. The germline V gene has CDR1 SGHNT and CDR2 YYREEE (reference sequence). For the CDR3, the DNA is TGTGCCAGCAGCTTGTGGGGAGCGGATCAGCCCCAGCATTTT. This translates into CASSLWGADQPQHF.

The rearrangement links TRBV5-4 to TRBJ1-2, with a tentative D call TRBD1 (5 bases). The CDR3 sequence is 16 residues long. The germline V and J ends were trimmed by 6 bases and 0 bases, with 18 bases remaining between them. Germline V gene lookup returns CDR1 SGHNT and CDR2 YYREEE (reference sequence). In DNA form, the CDR3 reads TGTGCCAGCAACCCTTCTGGGGCGGACACTAACTATGGCTACACCTTC. It specifies CASNPSGADTNYGYTF.

The rearrangement uses TRBV5-6 and TRBJ2-1; D is uncertain. Germline-derived CDR1 and CDR2 are SGHDT and YYEEEE. Trimming took 0 bases from V and 4 from J, leaving 8 bases between them. The CDR3 contains 14 residues. The CDR3 region is CASSLVESYNEQFF. The CDR3 DNA reads as TGTGCCAGCAGCTTGGTCGAGTCTTACAATGAGCAGTTCTTC.

The rearrangement uses TRBV19 and TRBJ2-7; 9 nucleotides align to TRBD1. The V gene end was trimmed by 4 bases and the J gene end by 5 bases; junction bases not matched to a gene: 9. CDR1 and CDR2 from the germline V gene are LNHDA and SQIVND (reference sequence). CDR3 length equals 15 residues. The chain's CDR3 is CASSRSGTGIHEQYF. The CDR3 DNA is TGTGCCAGTAGTAGGTCCGGGACAGGGATCCACGAGCAGTACTTC.

The chain couples TRBV2 to TRBJ2-7, with a weak D call TRBD2 (5 bases). Germline V gene lookup returns CDR1 SNHLY and CDR2 FYNNEI. V lost 6 bases to trimming and J lost 2 bases, with 11 bases between them. The CDR3 is made up of 13 amino acids. This CDR3 is CASRDGLPYEQYF. As DNA, the CDR3 is TGTGCCAGCAGGGACGGACTGCCCTACGAGCAGTACTTC.

The chain carries TRBV5-1 and TRBJ2-3; D is ambiguous. Between the trimmed V and J ends, which lost 0 bases and 0 bases, there was a span of 8 bases. In germline, CDR1 is SGHRS, CDR2 YFSETQ. This CDR3 is 15 amino acids long. CDR3: CASSLGRISTDTQYF. The CDR3, as DNA: TGCGCCAGCAGCTTGGGCAGGATAAGCACAGATACGCAGTATTTT.

The genes are TRBV7-2 and TRBJ2-7; D is perhaps TRBD2 (6 bases). Trimming left V 6 bases short and J 4 bases short, with 16 bases between. This CDR3 region has 14 residues. In germline, CDR1 is SGHTA, CDR2 FQGNSA. CDR3 nucleotides: TGTGCCAGCAGTTACGGGAGAGCCCGGTACGAGCAGTACTTC. It yields the protein CASSYGRARYEQYF. Complete variable domain (other parts from reference TRBV7-2 and TRBJ2-7): GAGVSQSPSNKVTEKGKDVELRCDPISGHTALYWYRQSLGQGLEFLIYFQGNSAPDKSGLPSDRFSAERTGGSVSTLTIQRTQQEDSAVYLCASSYGRARYEQYFGPGTRLTVT.

The chain uses TRBV5-6 and TRBJ2-1; D remains unclear. Trimming pared 3 bases from V and 0 bases from J, leaving 16 bases between. CDR1 and CDR2 from the germline V gene are SGHDT and YYEEEE. This CDR3 is built from 17 residues. The CDR3 spells CASSSPLFISSYNEQFF. The CDR3 DNA reads as TGTGCCAGCAGCTCGCCCCTGTTTATCAGCTCCTACAATGAGCAGTTCTTC.

The CDR3 region is CASSIGTGAPYSNQPQHF. The CDR3 nucleotides read TGTGCCAGTAGTATCGGGACAGGGGCGCCCTATAGCAATCAGCCCCAGCATTTT. This chain links TRBV19 with TRBJ1-5; the match to TRBD1 covers 10 bases. Germline CDR1 reads LNHDA; CDR2 reads SQIVND (reference sequence). This CDR3 has 18 amino acids. Losses at the gene ends were 3 bases for V and 0 bases for J; bases not matched to a gene: 8.

The chain has TRBV11-2 and TRBJ2-1; 11 bases line up with TRBD2. The CDR3 totals 17 residues. The V segment lost 1 base and the J segment 4 bases; nucleotides outside the gene matches: 6. Germline-derived CDR1 and CDR2 are SGHAT and FQNNGV. The CDR3 spells CASSLAGLAGGYNEQFF. DNA for the CDR3: TGTGCCAGCAGCTTAGCCGGGCTAGCGGGGGGTTACAATGAGCAGTTCTTC.

CDR3 protein: CATAPQGPYSNQPQHF. The CDR3 region has the DNA TGTGCCACCGCTCCCCAGGGCCCCTATAGCAATCAGCCCCAGCATTTT. V and J are TRBV28 and TRBJ1-5; D may be TRBD1 (5 bases). The ends were cut back, 10 bases at V and 0 bases at J, with 19 bases in the middle. The CDR3 sequence is 16 residues long. From germline, CDR1 is MDHEN and CDR2 SYDVKM. Full variable domain (remainder filled in from reference TRBV28 and TRBJ1-5): DVKVTQSSRYLVKRTGEKVFLECVQDMDHENMFWYRQDPGLGLRLIYFSYDVKMKEKGDIPEGYSVSREKKERFSLILESASTNQTSMYLCATAPQGPYSNQPQHFGDGTRLSIL.

The rearrangement links TRBV2 to TRBJ2-3; D is possibly TRBD1 (6 bases). Germline V gives CDR1 SNHLY, CDR2 FYNNEI. Trimming stripped 3 bases from V and 3 bases from J, with 13 bases between. The CDR3 runs to 15 residues. In DNA form, the CDR3 reads TGTGCCAGCAGTGAGAGCCAGGGGAGTACAGATACGCAGTATTTT. It specifies CASSESQGSTDTQYF.

The chain links TRBV11-3 to TRBJ2-7; 9 bases match TRBD1. Germline V gives CDR1 SGHNT, CDR2 YENEEA. Trimming at V came to 4 bases and at J to 5 bases, leaving 6 bases not matched to a gene. CDR3 size: 14 residues. The CDR3 sequence: CASSSGTGSHEQYF. The DNA for the CDR3 is TGTGCCAGCAGCTCCGGGACAGGGAGCCACGAGCAGTACTTC.

The genes are TRBV19 and TRBJ2-3; TRBD1 might be the D (5 bases). CDR1 and CDR2 from the germline V gene are LNHDA and SQIVND (reference sequence). This CDR3 is 15 amino acids long. Deletions cut 6 bases from V and 2 bases from J, with 15 bases between. CDR3 sequence (DNA): TGTGCCAGTAGAAATCGGACACCCCACACAGATACGCAGTATTTT. It translates to CASRNRTPHTDTQYF.

The chain recombines TRBV28 with TRBJ1-5; D call uncertain. CDR1 and CDR2 (germline): MDHEN, SYDVKM. There are 14 residues in the CDR3. The V end lost 3 bases, the J end lost 6 bases, and 12 bases lay between the germline ends. The CDR3 reads CASSFLRPGQPQHF. The CDR3 DNA reads as TGTGCCAGCAGTTTTCTACGCCCGGGTCAGCCCCAGCATTTT.